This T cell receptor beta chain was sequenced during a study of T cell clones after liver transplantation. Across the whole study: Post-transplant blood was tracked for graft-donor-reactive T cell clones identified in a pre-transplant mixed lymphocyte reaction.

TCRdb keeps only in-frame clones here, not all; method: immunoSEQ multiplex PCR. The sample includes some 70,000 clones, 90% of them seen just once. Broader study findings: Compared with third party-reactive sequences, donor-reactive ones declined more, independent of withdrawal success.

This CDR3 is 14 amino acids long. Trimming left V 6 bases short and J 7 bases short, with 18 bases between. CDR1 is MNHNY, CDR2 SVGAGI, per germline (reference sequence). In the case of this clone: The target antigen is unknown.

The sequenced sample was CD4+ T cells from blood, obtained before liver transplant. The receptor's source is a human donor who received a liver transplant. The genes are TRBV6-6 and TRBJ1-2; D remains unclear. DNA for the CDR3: TGTGCCAGCAGCTCTGAGACTGGACGTAGTGGCTACACCTTC. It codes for CASSSETGRSGYTF.